This T cell receptor beta chain was observed in a study of T cell responses to AZD1222 COVID-19 vaccine. Study-level findings and limits: Repertoire samples came only from after the peak T cell response. The donor group comprised mostly white British people and more females; the analysis possibly underestimated clonal diversity. Regions left unmutated in variants are reportedly the target of nearly half of spike-specific TCRs. Spike-spanning, vaccine-associated CD4 TCRs were dominant at 160-218 and 743-854.

Clones were read by immunoSEQ multiplex PCR, and TCRdb kept only the in-frame ones, dropping some. The sample carries about 260,000 clones, 85% to 95% recorded once. For this clone: Its matching antigen is unknown.

The CDR3 sequence is 16 residues long. The specimen was peripheral blood, collected on day 0 of AZD1222 vaccination. The rearrangement joins TRBV21-1 to TRBJ2-7; no check of the table's D call, TRBD1, against the DNA was made. TRBV21-1 is a pseudogene locus. The clonotype was recovered from an adult in good health. The CDR3 DNA reads TGTGCCAGCAGTTCCAAAGGTCAGGACAGGCTATGCGAGCAGTACTTC. Protein: CASSSKGQDRLCEQYF.